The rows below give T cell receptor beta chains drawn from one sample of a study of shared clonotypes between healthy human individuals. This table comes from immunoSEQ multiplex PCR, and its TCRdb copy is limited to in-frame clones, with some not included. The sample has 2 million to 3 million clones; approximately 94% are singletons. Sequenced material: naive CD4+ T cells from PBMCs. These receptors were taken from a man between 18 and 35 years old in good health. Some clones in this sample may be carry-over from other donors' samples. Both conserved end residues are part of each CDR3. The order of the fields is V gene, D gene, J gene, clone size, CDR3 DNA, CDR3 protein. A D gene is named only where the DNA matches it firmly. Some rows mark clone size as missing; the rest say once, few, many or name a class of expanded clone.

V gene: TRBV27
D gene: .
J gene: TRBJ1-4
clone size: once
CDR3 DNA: TGTGCCACCTCGATACAGGCCGGTGAAAAACTGTTTTTT
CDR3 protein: CATSIQAGEKLFF

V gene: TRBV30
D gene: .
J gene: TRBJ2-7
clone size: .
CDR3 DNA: TGTGCCTGGAGTGTACGGCGCAAGCTCTACGAGCAGTACTTC
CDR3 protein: CAWSVRRKLYEQYF

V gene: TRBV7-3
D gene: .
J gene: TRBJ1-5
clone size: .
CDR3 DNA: TGTGCCAGCAGCTCCGAGAGCAGCCCCCAGCATTTT
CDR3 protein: CASSSESSPQHF

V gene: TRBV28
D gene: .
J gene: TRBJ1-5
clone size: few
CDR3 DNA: TGTGCCAGTCGCGGCTGGACGAATAGCAATCAGCCCCAGCATTTT
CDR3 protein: CASRGWTNSNQPQHF

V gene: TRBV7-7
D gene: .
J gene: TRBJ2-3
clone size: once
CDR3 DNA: TGTGCCAGCAGCTTCAGCGAAGGGGATGGTACGCAGTATTTT
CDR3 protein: CASSFSEGDGTQYF

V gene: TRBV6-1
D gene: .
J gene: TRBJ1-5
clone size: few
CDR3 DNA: TGTGCCAGCACTCAAGGGAGGAGTCAGCCCCAGCATTTT
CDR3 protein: CASTQGRSQPQHF

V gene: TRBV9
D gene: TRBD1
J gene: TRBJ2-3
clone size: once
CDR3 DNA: TGTGCCAGCAGCGCAAGACAGGGGATCCCAGATACGCAGTATTTT
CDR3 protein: CASSARQGIPDTQYF

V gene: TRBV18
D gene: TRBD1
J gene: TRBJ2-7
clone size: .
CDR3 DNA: TGTGCCAGCATGCCGGACAGGGGTACCTACGAGCAGTACTTC
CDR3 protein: CASMPDRGTYEQYF

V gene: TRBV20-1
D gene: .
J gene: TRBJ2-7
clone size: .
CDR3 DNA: TGCAGTGCTCTCGAGAACGAGCAGTACTTC
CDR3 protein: CSALENEQYF

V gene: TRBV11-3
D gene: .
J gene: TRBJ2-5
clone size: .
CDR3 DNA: TGTGCCAGCAGCTTAGGGGGTTGGGGACACAGCCAAGAGACCCAGTACTTC
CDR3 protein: CASSLGGWGHSQETQYF

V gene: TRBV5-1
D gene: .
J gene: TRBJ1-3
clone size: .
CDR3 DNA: TGCGCCAGCAGCTTGGATAAATCACAGGGAAGGGCTGGAAACACCATATATTTT
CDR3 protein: CASSLDKSQGRAGNTIYF

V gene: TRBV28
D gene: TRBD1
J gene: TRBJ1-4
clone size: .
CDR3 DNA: TGTGCCAGCAGCCCAGGGGGGATGGGGAATGAAAAACTGTTTTTT
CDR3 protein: CASSPGGMGNEKLFF

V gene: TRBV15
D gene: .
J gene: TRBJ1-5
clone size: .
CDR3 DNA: TGTGCCACCAGCAGAGTTGCGGTGTTGACCAATCAGCCCCAGCATTTT
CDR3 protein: CATSRVAVLTNQPQHF

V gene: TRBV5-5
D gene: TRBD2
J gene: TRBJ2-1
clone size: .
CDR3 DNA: TGTGCCAGCAGCTTGAATCGGGAGGGCCGGGAGTTCTTC
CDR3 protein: CASSLNREGREFF

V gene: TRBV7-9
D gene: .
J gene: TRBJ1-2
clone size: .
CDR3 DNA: TGTGCCAGCAGCGAAACGGTCTATGGCTACACCTTC
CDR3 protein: CASSETVYGYTF

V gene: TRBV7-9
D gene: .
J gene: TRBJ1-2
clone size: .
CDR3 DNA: TGTGCCAGCAGCTTAGGTTCGAGCTACACCTTC
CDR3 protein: CASSLGSSYTF

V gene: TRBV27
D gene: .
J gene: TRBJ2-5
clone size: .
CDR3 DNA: TGTGCCAGACGGCGGCACAAAGACAGCGACCAAGAGACCCAGTACTTC
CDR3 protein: CARRRHKDSDQETQYF

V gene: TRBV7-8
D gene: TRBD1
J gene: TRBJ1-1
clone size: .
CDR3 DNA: TGTGCCAGCAGCTTAGTTAACAGGGGAGACACTGAAGCTTTCTTT
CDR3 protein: CASSLVNRGDTEAFF

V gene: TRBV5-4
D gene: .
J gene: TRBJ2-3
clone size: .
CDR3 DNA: TGTGCCAGCAGCTCCCGGACAGACACAGATACGCAGTATTTT
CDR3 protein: CASSSRTDTDTQYF

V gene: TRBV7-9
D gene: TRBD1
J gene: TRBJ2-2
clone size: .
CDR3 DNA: TGTGCCAGCAGCCCCTGGGACAGTAACACCGGGGAGCTGTTTTTT
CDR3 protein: CASSPWDSNTGELFF

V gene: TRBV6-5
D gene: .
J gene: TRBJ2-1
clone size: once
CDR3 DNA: TGTGCCAGCAAACAGACAGGGATCGGGGGTGAGCAGTTCTTC
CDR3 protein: CASKQTGIGGEQFF

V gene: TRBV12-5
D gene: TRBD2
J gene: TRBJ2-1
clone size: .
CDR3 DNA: TGTGCTAGTGGTTTGGTAGTGGGTAGCGGGGTTTACAATGAGCAGTTCTTC
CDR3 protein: CASGLVVGSGVYNEQFF

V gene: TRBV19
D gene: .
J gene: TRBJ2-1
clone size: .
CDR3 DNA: TGTGCCACCAGAACGTTGGGGCGGCTTAGGGGCAATGAGCAGTTCTTC
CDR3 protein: CATRTLGRLRGNEQFF

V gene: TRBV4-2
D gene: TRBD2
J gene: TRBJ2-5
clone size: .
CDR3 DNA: TGTGCCAGCAGCCAAGATCCGGCTAGCGGGGGGGAGACCCAGTACTTC
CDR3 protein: CASSQDPASGGETQYF

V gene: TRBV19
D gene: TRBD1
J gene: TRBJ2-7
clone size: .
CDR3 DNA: TGTGCCAGTAGTATAGACAGGGGGCGCGCCTACGAGCAGTACTTC
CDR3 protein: CASSIDRGRAYEQYF

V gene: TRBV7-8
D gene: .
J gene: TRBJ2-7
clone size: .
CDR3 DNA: TGTGCCAGCAGCTTTGCAGGGGACGAGCAGTACTTC
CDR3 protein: CASSFAGDEQYF

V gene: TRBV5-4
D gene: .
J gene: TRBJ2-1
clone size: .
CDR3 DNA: TGTGCCAGCAGCTTAGTTACGCGGACAGCCAACAATGAGCAGTTCTTC
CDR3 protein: CASSLVTRTANNEQFF

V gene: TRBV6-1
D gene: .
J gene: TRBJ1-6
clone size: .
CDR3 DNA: TGTGCCAGCACGTACAGAGATAATTCACCCCTCCACTTT
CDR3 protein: CASTYRDNSPLHF

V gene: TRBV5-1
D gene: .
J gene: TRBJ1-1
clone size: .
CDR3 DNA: TGCGCCAGCAGCTTAAACGAGAACACTGAAGCTTTCTTT
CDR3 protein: CASSLNENTEAFF

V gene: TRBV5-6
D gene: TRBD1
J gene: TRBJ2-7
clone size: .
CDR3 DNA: TGTGCCAGCAGCCCCGGACAGGGGGTTAGCTCCTACGAGCAGTACTTC
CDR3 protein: CASSPGQGVSSYEQYF

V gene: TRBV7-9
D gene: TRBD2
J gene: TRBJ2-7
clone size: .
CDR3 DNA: TGTGCCAGCAGCCCCGGGACTAGCGGGAGTTACGAGCAGTACTTC
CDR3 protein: CASSPGTSGSYEQYF

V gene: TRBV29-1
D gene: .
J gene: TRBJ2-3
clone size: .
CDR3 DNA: TGCAGCGTTGAGACTGGGGCGGGCACAGATACGCAGTATTTT
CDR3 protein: CSVETGAGTDTQYF

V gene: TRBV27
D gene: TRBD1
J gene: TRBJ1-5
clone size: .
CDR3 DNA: TGTGCCAGCAGTAGCCGGGAACAGGGGCGGGTCAATCAGCCCCAGCATTTT
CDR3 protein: CASSSREQGRVNQPQHF

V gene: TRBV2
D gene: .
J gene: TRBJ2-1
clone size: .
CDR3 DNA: TGTGCCAGCAGTGGATTCGTAGCAGGTTCCTACAATGAGCAGTTCTTC
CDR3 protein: CASSGFVAGSYNEQFF

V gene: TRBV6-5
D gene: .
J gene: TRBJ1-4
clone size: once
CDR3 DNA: TGTGCCAGCAGTCCAAGTAATGAAAAACTGTTTTTT
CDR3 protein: CASSPSNEKLFF

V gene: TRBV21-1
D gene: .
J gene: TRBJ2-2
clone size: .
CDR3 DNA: TGTGCCAGCAGCAAAGCTGGTGGGAACACCGGGGAGCTGTTTTTT
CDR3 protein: CASSKAGGNTGELFF

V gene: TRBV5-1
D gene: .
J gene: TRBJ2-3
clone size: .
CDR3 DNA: TGCGCCAGCAGCGATAGGGAAGATACGCAGTATTTT
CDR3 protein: CASSDREDTQYF

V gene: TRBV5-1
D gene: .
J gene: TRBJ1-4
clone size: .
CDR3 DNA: TGCGCCAGCAGCTTCTCAGGGTTAAACGTAAATGAAAAACTGTTTTTT
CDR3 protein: CASSFSGLNVNEKLFF

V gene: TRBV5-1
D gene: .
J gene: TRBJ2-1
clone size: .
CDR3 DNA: TGCGCCAGCAGCTTGGTACCAGACAATGAGCAGTTCTTC
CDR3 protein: CASSLVPDNEQFF

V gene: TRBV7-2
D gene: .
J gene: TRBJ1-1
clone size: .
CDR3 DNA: TGTGCCAGCAGCCTAACCGGGACAAAGCACACTGAAGCTTTCTTT
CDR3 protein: CASSLTGTKHTEAFF

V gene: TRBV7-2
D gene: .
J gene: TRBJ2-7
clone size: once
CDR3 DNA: TGTGCCAGCAGCTTAGCCAGGGACATAGGGGAGCAGTACTTC
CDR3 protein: CASSLARDIGEQYF

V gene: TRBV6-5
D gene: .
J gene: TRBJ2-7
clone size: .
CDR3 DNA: TGTGCCAGCAGTTACTCTGTTCGGGGGATCTCCTACGAGCAGTACTTC
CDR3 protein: CASSYSVRGISYEQYF